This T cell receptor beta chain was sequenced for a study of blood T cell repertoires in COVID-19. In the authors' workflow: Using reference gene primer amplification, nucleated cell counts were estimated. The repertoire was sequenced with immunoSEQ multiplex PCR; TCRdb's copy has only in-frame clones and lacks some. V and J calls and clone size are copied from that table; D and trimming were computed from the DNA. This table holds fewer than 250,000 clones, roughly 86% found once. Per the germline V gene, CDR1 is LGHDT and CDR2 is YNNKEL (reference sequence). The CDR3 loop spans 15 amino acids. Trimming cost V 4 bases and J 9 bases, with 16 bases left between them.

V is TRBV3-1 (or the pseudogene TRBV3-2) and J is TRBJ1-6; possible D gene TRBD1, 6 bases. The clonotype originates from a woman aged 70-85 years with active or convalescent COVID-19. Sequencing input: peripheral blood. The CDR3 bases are TGTGCCAGCAGCCGCTCGGGGGGCTACGGTTCACCCCTCCACTTT. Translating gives CASSRSGGYGSPLHF.